This T cell receptor (beta chain) is drawn from a study of T cell changes during pregnancy in multiple sclerosis. This clone was recorded once. V lost 4 bases and J 0 bases, leaving 13 bases between the germline ends. The CDR3 sequence is 16 residues long. Per the germline V gene, CDR1 is SGHTA and CDR2 is FQGNSA. Some clones are missing from TCRdb's copy, which holds only in-frame ones; the method was immunoSEQ multiplex PCR. Among some 110,000 clones listed, less than 95% were seen once. This chain joins TRBV7-2 and TRBJ1-3; TRBD1 might be the D (6 bases). Sequenced here: peripheral blood, sampled after pregnancy. The TCR comes from a female donor with multiple sclerosis, enrolled in a pregnancy study. The CDR3 spells CASSSYRASSGNTIYF. Here the CDR3 DNA reads TGTGCCAGCAGCTCATACAGGGCGAGCTCTGGAAACACCATATATTTT.